This record looks at one TCR beta chain sequence and its context. Its antigen is not identified. This entry is derived from a study of T-cell memory formation after mild COVID-19. Study-level results: Memory from before infection featured some responding clones, which suggests cross-reactive memory joined.

TCRdb processed the 5' RACE reads anew with MiXCR; each CDR3 protein has one entry. The table includes 250,000 to 300,000 distinct CDR3 sequences, roughly 16% detected once. Sequenced sample: PBMCs or a T cell subset sorted from them (not recorded which). This TCR derives from a man between 18 and 35 years old who had mild COVID-19 (a few samples of this study predate the infection). Cell type and time point are not known.

CDR3 sequence: CASSLRPGTGPREQYF. The CDR3 bases are TGTGCCAGCAGCCTTAGGCCGGGGACAGGGCCGCGCGAGCAGTACTTC. This sequence joins TRBV7-8 and TRBJ2-7; TRBD1 matches at 9 bases. The CDR3 length is 16 residues. Trimming at V came to 5 bases and at J to 6 bases, leaving 14 bases not matched to a gene. Per the germline V gene, CDR1 is SGHVS and CDR2 is FQNEAQ. Using reference TRBV7-8 and TRBJ2-7 for the parts outside the CDR3, the full variable domain is GAGVSQSPRYKVAKRGQDVALRCDPISGHVSLFWYQQALGQGPEFLTYFQNEAQLDKSGLPSDRFFAERPEGSVSTLKIQRTQQEDSAVYLCASSLRPGTGPREQYFGPGTRLTVT.